This TCR beta chain was identified during a study of response to subunit inactivated influenza vaccine (dated by TCRdb to 2017 to 2018). Regarding the research as a whole: Deep quantitative profiling of the T cell receptor repertoire was used in the study to follow responses to a trivalent subunit inactivated influenza vaccine. Overall study results and their limits: The authors suggested that each seasonal influenza vaccination may recruit only a limited number of new T cells.

Library method: RT-PCR. The run used an Illumina HiSeq 2500. Clones were called with MiXCR by TCRdb after fastp trimmed the public reads at Q25, and only in-frame beta chains were retained. CDR3 protein sequences are deduplicated, and each keeps its most common genes and DNA. The sample table contains about 780,000 distinct CDR3 sequences; only one count was recorded for around 18% of them. The top ten constitute about a tenth of the sample. According to the germline V gene, CDR1 reads KGHDR and CDR2 reads SFDVKD. The cysteine opens and the phenylalanine closes a CDR3 of 17 amino acids. The read is trimmed to its CDR3 DNA, 51 bases read in frame from base 1. Germline trimming: 4 bases from V, 1 base from J; junction bases outside gene matches: 9. This clonotype was observed at least ten times. Its antigen target is currently unknown. No base-level quality is on record; no much larger clone is a single base apart.

Here the chain combines TRBV24-1 and TRBJ2-3; 8 bases in the junction line up with TRBD1. The sequencing used PBMCs from blood, collected approximately 5 days after vaccination. The receptor's source is a man aged 45-65 years who received an inactivated influenza vaccine. Donor details come from another sample of the same person, matched by shared clones. CDR3 reads: CATSEAKMTGGTDTQYF. The DNA reads TGTGCCACCAGTGAGGCCAAGATGACAGGGGGCACAGATACGCAGTATTTT.